This entry lists 26 T cell receptor beta chains sequenced from one sample in a study of shared clonotypes between healthy human individuals. Sequencing used immunoSEQ multiplex PCR; TCRdb keeps in-frame clones, though not all of them. The data contain fewer than 2.5 million clones, approximately 93% of them singletons. Sequenced sample: naive CD4+ T cells from PBMCs. This sample's subset: CD45RA+ positively selected. These receptors all come from a man aged 18 to 29 in good health. Some clones in this sample may be carry-over from other donors' samples.

The chain has TRBV10-3 and TRBJ1-2; no clear D. V lost 3 bases and J 8 bases, leaving 10 bases between the germline ends. This CDR3 spans 12 amino acids. The V gene's germline CDR1 is ENHRY and CDR2 SYGVKD. This CDR3 is CAISDWEGGYTF. CDR3 DNA: TGTGCCATCAGTGACTGGGAGGGCGGCTACACCTTC.

The V gene is TRBV5-1, the J gene TRBJ2-7, with D possibly TRBD1 on 5 matching bases. Looked up from germline, CDR1 is SGHRS and CDR2 is YFSETQ. V was trimmed by 4 bases and J by 9 bases, leaving 20 bases between them. CDR3 length equals 14 residues. The CDR3 loop reads CASSQTLLDQGQYF. CDR3 DNA sequence: TGCGCCAGCAGCCAAACATTACTCGACCAGGGGCAGTACTTC. Variable domain in full (rest from reference TRBV5-1 and TRBJ2-7): KAGVTQTPRYLIKTRGQQVTLSCSPISGHRSVSWYQQTPGQGLQFLFEYFSETQRNKGNFPGRFSGRQFSNSRSEMNVSTLELGDSALYLCASSQTLLDQGQYFGPGTRLTVT.

The V call is TRBV2, the J call TRBJ2-5, with 10 bases aligning to TRBD2. Germline values: CDR1 SNHLY, CDR2 FYNNEI. The CDR3 loop spans 17 amino acids. Trimming removed 8 bases from V and 2 bases from J; junction bases left unmatched: 14. The DNA for the CDR3 is TGTGCCAGCCATACCAGTCCGGGACTAGCGCAACAAGAGACCCAGTACTTC. Protein sequence: CASHTSPGLAQQETQYF.

The rearrangement uses TRBV7-2 and TRBJ2-7; 9 positions match TRBD1. Germline CDR1 SGHTA, CDR2 FQGNSA. The CDR3 consists of 15 residues. The ends lost 5 bases at V and 2 bases at J; junction bases unmatched: 7. For the CDR3, the DNA is TGTGCCAGCAGCCTTACAGGGGGCCCTGCCTACGAGCAGTACTTC. It translates to CASSLTGGPAYEQYF.

The chain recombines TRBV19 with TRBJ2-6; D not certain. The CDR3 sequence is 14 residues long. CDR1 and CDR2 from the germline V gene are LNHDA and SQIVND (reference sequence). The V gene lost 8 bases and the J gene lost 10 bases, with 18 bases spanning the gap. The CDR3 loop reads CASGQNLVNNVLTF. CDR3 coding DNA: TGTGCCAGTGGCCAAAACCTGGTGAATAACGTCCTGACTTTC.

The gene calls are TRBV5-6 and TRBJ2-7; D is possibly TRBD1 (6 bases). The CDR3 runs to 14 residues. V shed 4 bases and J shed 0 bases, with 11 bases lying between them. Germline lookup yields CDR1 SGHDT and CDR2 YYEEEE. CDR3 in DNA: TGTGCCAGCAGCCCCCGACAGGACTCCTACGAGCAGTACTTC. It yields the protein CASSPRQDSYEQYF.

The chain combines TRBV5-1 with TRBJ2-4, with 8 bases aligning to TRBD1. Germline V gives CDR1 SGHRS, CDR2 YFSETQ. The CDR3 consists of 15 residues. V was pared by 0 bases and J by 9 bases, with 8 bases of the junction left unmatched. CDR3 protein: CASSLAGQGMGIQYF. DNA of the CDR3: TGCGCCAGCAGCTTGGCAGGACAGGGTATGGGCATTCAGTACTTC.

The chain carries TRBV29-1 and TRBJ2-7; the D is unclear. Deletions cut 4 bases from V and 0 bases from J, with 13 bases between. The CDR3 runs 14 residues. Germline CDR1 and CDR2: SQVTM and ANQGSEA. The CDR3 sequence is CSVVFGLGSYEQYF. CDR3 nucleotide sequence: TGCAGCGTTGTCTTTGGGTTGGGCTCCTACGAGCAGTACTTC.

The rearrangement uses TRBV29-1 and TRBJ2-5; the match to TRBD1 covers 7 bases. The DNA end is a closer match to TRBJ2-7, so the J assignment may be wrong. Per germline, CDR1 SQVTM and CDR2 ANQGSEA. This CDR3 is 13 amino acids long. The CDR3 region is CSVGGTVSYEQYF. The CDR3 nucleotides read TGCAGCGTTGGGGGGACAGTTTCCTACGAGCAGTACTTC.

This clone was found once. The genes are TRBV29-1 and TRBJ1-1, with D maybe TRBD1 (5 bases). Per the germline V gene, CDR1 is SQVTM and CDR2 is ANQGSEA. Trimming removed 8 bases from V and 4 bases from J, with 8 bases in between. This CDR3 is built from 10 residues. This CDR3 is CSSRVTEAFF. CDR3 nucleotides: TGCAGCTCCAGGGTCACTGAAGCTTTCTTT.

This clone occurred a few times. The sample has other DNA sequences that encode this CDR3 too. The V and J genes are TRBV30 and TRBJ2-3, with 10 bases aligning to TRBD2. The CDR3 length is 14 residues. The germline V gene encodes CDR1 GTSNPN and CDR2 SVGIG (reference sequence). With V trimmed by 3 bases and J by 0 bases, 0 bases remained unmatched. As DNA, the CDR3 is TGTGCCTGGAGACTAGCGGGAAGCACAGATACGCAGTATTTT. Translating it yields CAWRLAGSTDTQYF.

This chain links TRBV18 with TRBJ2-2, with 10 bases matching TRBD1. Germline CDR1 KGHSH, CDR2 LQKENI. CDR3 length: 15 residues. V shed 5 bases and J 3 bases; nucleotides not matched to a gene: 3. The CDR3 DNA sequence: TGTGCCAGCTCATTCGACAGGGGGCACACCGGGGAGCTGTTTTTT. Translation: CASSFDRGHTGELFF.

The chain carries TRBV28 and TRBJ1-5; TRBD1 is a possible D gene (5 bases). The V and J ends lost 6 bases and 4 bases respectively, with 13 bases between them. CDR1 and CDR2 from the germline V gene are MDHEN and SYDVKM. The CDR3 length is 14 residues. This chain's CDR3 is CASSGDAGNQPQHF. In nucleotides, the CDR3 is TGTGCCAGCAGCGGGGACGCGGGGAATCAGCCCCAGCATTTT.

This chain connects TRBV4-2 to TRBJ2-2, with 16 nucleotides matching TRBD2. Germline values: CDR1 LGHNA, CDR2 YNFKEQ. Losses at the gene ends were 0 bases for V and 4 bases for J; bases not matched to a gene: 5. The CDR3 contains 19 residues. The CDR3 here is CASSQEIGTSGRGTGELFF. CDR3 nucleotide sequence: TGTGCCAGCAGCCAAGAGATAGGGACTAGCGGGAGGGGCACCGGGGAGCTGTTTTTT.

The rearrangement uses TRBV27 and TRBJ1-3; D remains ambiguous. V was cut by 8 bases and J by 10 bases, with 15 bases left in between. Germline values: CDR1 MNHEY, CDR2 SMNVEV (reference sequence). The CDR3 is made up of 12 amino acids. This CDR3 is CASGDLRSTIYF. DNA of the CDR3: TGTGCCAGCGGGGATCTGCGGAGTACCATATATTTT.

The rearrangement links TRBV28 to TRBJ2-2; 15 nucleotides align to TRBD2. J lost 4 bases, V lost 8 bases, and 2 bases had no gene match. The CDR3 totals 15 residues. Germline lookup yields CDR1 MDHEN and CDR2 SYDVKM. The DNA of the CDR3 is TGTGCCAGCGGGACTAGCGGGAGGATCACCGGGGAGCTGTTTTTT. Protein sequence: CASGTSGRITGELFF.

The V call is TRBV11-1, the J call TRBJ2-2, with 7 positions matching TRBD2. The germline gives CDR1 SGHAT, CDR2 FQDESV (reference sequence). J gave up 4 bases and V 0 bases, and 5 bases lay outside the gene matches. This CDR3 contains 16 residues. CDR3 nucleotides: TGTGCCAGCAGCTTAGCGGGAGGGATCCGCACCGGGGAGCTGTTTTTT. Encoded protein: CASSLAGGIRTGELFF.

The rearrangement uses TRBV7-9 and TRBJ1-4, with D uncertain. Trimming cost V 4 bases and J 1 base, with 10 bases left between them. CDR1 is SEHNR, CDR2 FQNEAQ, per germline (reference sequence). CDR3 length equals 15 residues. CDR3 coding DNA: TGTGCCAGCAGCTCTGGGGTCAGAACTAATGAAAAACTGTTTTTT. Translating gives CASSSGVRTNEKLFF.

The V gene is TRBV7-6, the J gene TRBJ2-7; tentative D call: TRBD2 (6 bases). This CDR3 comprises 15 residues. The germline V gene encodes CDR1 SGHVS and CDR2 FNYEAQ. Trimming pared 2 bases from V and 0 bases from J, leaving 11 bases between. CDR3 protein: CASSLSSANSYEQYF. The CDR3 DNA reads TGTGCCAGCAGCTTATCTAGCGCGAACTCCTACGAGCAGTACTTC. The full variable domain, rest sourced from reference TRBV7-6 and TRBJ2-7, is GAGVSQSPRYKVTKRGQDVALRCDPISGHVSLYWYRQALGQGPEFLTYFNYEAQQDKSGLPNDRFSAERPEGSISTLTIQRTEQRDSAMYRCASSLSSANSYEQYFGPGTRLTVT.

This chain connects TRBV5-3 to TRBJ2-4; D ambiguous. TRBV5-3 is an ORF for which the function is uncertain. Trimming shortened V by 0 bases and J by 6 bases, and 13 bases separated the two germline ends. The CDR3 contains 15 residues. CDR3 sequence: CARSLAPTRPNIQYF. CDR3 sequence (DNA): TGTGCCAGAAGCTTGGCCCCTACGCGGCCAAACATTCAGTACTTC.

The chain recombines TRBV11-2 with TRBJ2-2; TRBD2 matches 8 bases. V trimming: 5 bases; J trimming: 3 bases; junction bases outside the gene matches: 17. The CDR3 loop spans 19 amino acids. CDR1 is SGHAT and CDR2 is FQNNGV in the germline V gene. The CDR3 DNA reads as TGTGCCAGCAGCACCCATCCACCCCAGAGCGGGAGATACACCGGGGAGCTGTTTTTT. Its translation: CASSTHPPQSGRYTGELFF. Supplemented by reference TRBV11-2 and TRBJ2-2, the full variable domain reads EAGVAQSPRYKIIEKRQSVAFWCNPISGHATLYWYQQILGQGPKLLIQFQNNGVVDDSQLPKDRFSAERLKGVDSTLKIQPAKLEDSAVYLCASSTHPPQSGRYTGELFFGEGSRLTVL.

The rearrangement joins TRBV6-5 to TRBJ1-2; D unresolved. From germline, CDR1 is MNHEY and CDR2 SVGAGI. The CDR3 totals 12 residues. Trimming shortened V by 4 bases and J by 8 bases, and 11 bases separated the two germline ends. In DNA form, the CDR3 reads TGTGCCAGCAGTTCAGGCAGACGAGGCTACACCTTC. Translation: CASSSGRRGYTF.

This chain uses TRBV5-6 with TRBJ2-1, with D tentatively TRBD1 (5 bases). V was shortened by 0 bases and J by 6 bases, with 19 bases between the two germline ends. Germline values: CDR1 SGHDT, CDR2 YYEEEE. The CDR3 extends over 17 amino acids. The CDR3 protein is CASSLAFRVGRANEQFF. The CDR3 region has the DNA TGTGCCAGCAGCTTGGCCTTCCGGGTAGGCAGGGCCAATGAGCAGTTCTTC. Full variable domain (missing parts from reference TRBV5-6 and TRBJ2-1): DAGVTQSPTHLIKTRGQQVTLRCSPKSGHDTVSWYQQALGQGPQFIFQYYEEEERQRGNFPDRFSGHQFPNYSSELNVNALLLGDSALYLCASSLAFRVGRANEQFFGPGTRLTVL.

Turning to this clone: This same CDR3 is encoded by further DNA sequences in the sample. The chain joins TRBV6-1 to TRBJ2-1; 11 bases agree with TRBD2. The trim removed 3 bases at V and 4 bases at J, leaving 2 bases unmatched. Germline lookup yields CDR1 MNHNS and CDR2 SASEGT. The CDR3 sequence is 15 residues long. This CDR3 reads CASSEGLAAYNEQFF. CDR3 sequence (DNA): TGTGCCAGCAGTGAGGGACTAGCGGCGTACAATGAGCAGTTCTTC.

This chain links TRBV2 with TRBJ2-4; D ambiguous. Germline assignment: CDR1 SNHLY and CDR2 FYNNEI. V was cut by 6 bases and J by 0 bases, with 6 bases left in between. The CDR3 has 13 amino acids. CDR3 region: CASRAVAKNIQYF. The DNA for the CDR3 is TGTGCCAGCAGGGCGGTAGCCAAAAACATTCAGTACTTC.

This chain's CDR3 is CATSRGNLPGELFF. As DNA, the CDR3 is TGTGCCACCAGCAGAGGGAATCTGCCCGGGGAGCTGTTTTTT. The chain has TRBV15 and TRBJ2-2; D not certain. CDR3 length: 14 residues. Germline CDR1 is LNHNV and CDR2 is YYDKDF (reference sequence). Between the trimmed V and J ends, which lost 1 base and 6 bases, there was a span of 9 bases.